Below are 31 T cell receptor beta chains sequenced from a single sample in a study of T cell responses to AZD1222 COVID-19 vaccine. Generated by immunoSEQ multiplex PCR, the TCRdb table keeps only in-frame clones and is missing some. The sample contains roughly 120,000 clones, around 92% of which appear only once. The source material was peripheral blood, sampled on day 0 of AZD1222 vaccination. The receptor source for this set is an adult in good health.

This rearrangement joins TRBV6-5 to TRBJ1-6, with D uncertain. In germline, CDR1 is MNHEY, CDR2 SVGAGI. V shed 2 bases and J shed 7 bases, with 12 bases lying between them. CDR3 length equals 15 residues. The CDR3 bases are TGTGCCAGCAGTTACGCCAGCGGTCACAATTCACCCCTCCACTTT. Translation: CASSYASGHNSPLHF.

The rearrangement joins TRBV6-5 to TRBJ2-2, with 10 bases matching TRBD1. The germline CDR1 and CDR2 sequences are MNHEY and SVGAGI. The V and J ends lost 5 bases and 5 bases, in that order; junction bases with no gene match: 5. The CDR3 is made up of 15 amino acids. This CDR3 is CASSRGQGLTGELFF. CDR3 DNA sequence: TGTGCCAGCAGTAGGGGACAGGGGCTAACCGGGGAGCTGTTTTTT.

The chain is built from TRBV2 and TRBJ1-5; TRBD1 agrees at 9 bases. V trimming: 7 bases; J trimming: 2 bases; junction bases outside the gene matches: 3. The CDR3 is 14 amino acids. Looked up from germline, CDR1 is SNHLY and CDR2 is FYNNEI. CDR3 bases: TGTGCCAGCATCCGGGACAGGGGCAATCAGCCCCAGCATTTT. Protein sequence: CASIRDRGNQPQHF.

Only a few counts were recorded for this clone. The gene calls are TRBV2 and TRBJ1-1; D is perhaps TRBD1 (5 bases). Germline CDR1 reads SNHLY; CDR2 reads FYNNEI. The ends were cut back, 3 bases at V and 1 base at J, with 15 bases in the middle. The CDR3 covers 16 residues. This CDR3 reads CASSEAGNPTNTEAFF. The CDR3 coding sequence is TGTGCCAGCAGTGAGGCAGGGAACCCCACGAACACTGAAGCTTTCTTT.

This clone was detected only once. The chain links TRBV30 to TRBJ1-2; D ambiguous. This CDR3 contains 13 residues. The V and J ends lost 6 bases and 5 bases respectively, with 16 bases between them. The V gene's germline CDR1 is GTSNPN and CDR2 SVGIG (reference sequence). DNA for the CDR3: TGTGCCTGCGCTAATGGGGTAGGGTATGGCTACACCTTC. Protein: CACANGVGYGYTF.

The V and J genes are TRBV7-9 and TRBJ1-2, with D maybe TRBD1 (5 bases). The CDR3 loop spans 14 amino acids. Trimming took 7 bases from V and 3 from J, leaving 15 bases between them. Germline assignment: CDR1 SEHNR and CDR2 FQNEAQ (reference sequence). CDR3 sequence (DNA): TGTGCCAGCAAGAAAACCAGGGAGGACTATGGCTACACCTTC. This sequence encodes CASKKTREDYGYTF.

The J gene is TRBJ1-1, the V gene TRBV11-2; maybe TRBD1 (5 bases). The CDR3 is 14 amino acids. With 7 bases removed from V and 5 bases from J, the gap between germline ends came to 17 bases. The germline V gene has CDR1 SGHAT and CDR2 FQNNGV. This chain's CDR3 is CASTSGQGSTEAFF. CDR3 coding DNA: TGTGCCAGCACCTCTGGGCAGGGAAGTACTGAAGCTTTCTTT.

The genes are TRBV18 and TRBJ2-3; D may be TRBD1 (6 bases). V lost 4 bases, J lost 1 base, and 12 bases lay in between. In germline, CDR1 is KGHSH, CDR2 LQKENI. The CDR3 sequence is 15 residues long. CDR3 bases: TGTGCCAGCTCACTACCGACAGGAGGCACAGATACGCAGTATTTT. The encoded protein is CASSLPTGGTDTQYF.

This chain links TRBV19 with TRBJ1-1, with 8 positions matching TRBD1. The CDR3 has 14 residues. The germline CDR1 and CDR2 sequences are LNHDA and SQIVND (reference sequence). Unmatched junction bases numbered 5, after V lost 2 bases and J lost 6 bases. The CDR3 sequence: CASSIWQGAAEAFF. CDR3 in DNA: TGTGCCAGTAGTATATGGCAGGGGGCTGCTGAAGCTTTCTTT.

This clone has a single count. The chain combines TRBV2 with TRBJ1-5; a weak D match, TRBD1 (5 bases). Germline V gene lookup returns CDR1 SNHLY and CDR2 FYNNEI. Between the trimmed V and J ends, which lost 2 bases and 0 bases, there was a span of 8 bases. The CDR3 consists of 15 residues. The DNA for the CDR3 is TGTGCCAGCAGTGAAAGGGGTTATAGCAATCAGCCCCAGCATTTT. Amino acids: CASSERGYSNQPQHF.

This clone was found once. This chain connects TRBV27 to TRBJ2-7; D is unclear. CDR3 length: 14 amino acids. CDR1 and CDR2 (germline): MNHEY, SMNVEV (reference sequence). Trimming removed 3 bases from V and 1 base from J, with 10 bases in between. CDR3 bases: TGTGCCAGCAGTTTTTCGACTCCGTCCTACGAGCAGTACTTC. Its protein is CASSFSTPSYEQYF.

This clone was recorded once. This chain connects TRBV6-5 to TRBJ2-1; D gene uncertain. Germline V gives CDR1 MNHEY, CDR2 SVGAGI. The CDR3 length is 14 residues. V shed 4 bases and J shed 8 bases, with 15 bases lying between them. The CDR3 DNA reads TGTGCCAGCAGTTCAAGGGCGCGGCAGGATGAGCAGTTCTTC. Translating gives CASSSRARQDEQFF.

This sequence joins TRBV5-5 and TRBJ1-1; D is undetermined. The V end was cut by 4 bases, the J end by 5 bases, with 12 bases between. The CDR3 is 13 amino acids. In germline, CDR1 is SGHKS, CDR2 YYEKEE (reference sequence). The CDR3 sequence: CASSLNAGTEAFF. The DNA for the CDR3 is TGTGCCAGCAGCCTCAACGCGGGGACTGAAGCTTTCTTT. The entire variable domain, with the rest obtained from reference TRBV5-5 and TRBJ1-1, is as follows: DAGVTQSPTHLIKTRGQQVTLRCSPISGHKSVSWYQQVLGQGPQFIFQYYEKEERGRGNFPDRFSARQFPNYSSELNVNALLLGDSALYLCASSLNAGTEAFFGQGTRLTVV.

The J gene is TRBJ2-5, the V gene TRBV7-8; 7 bases are shared with TRBD1. The V segment lost 1 base and the J segment 5 bases; nucleotides outside the gene matches: 7. There are 15 residues in the CDR3. Germline CDR1 and CDR2: SGHVS and FQNEAQ. The CDR3 protein is CASSLEGQRGETQYF. The DNA for the CDR3 is TGTGCCAGCAGCTTAGAGGGACAGAGGGGGGAGACCCAGTACTTC. The complete variable domain, with remaining parts taken from reference TRBV7-8 and TRBJ2-5, reads GAGVSQSPRYKVAKRGQDVALRCDPISGHVSLFWYQQALGQGPEFLTYFQNEAQLDKSGLPSDRFFAERPEGSVSTLKIQRTQQEDSAVYLCASSLEGQRGETQYFGPGTRLLVL.

V gene TRBV28 combines with J gene TRBJ2-7, with 10 nucleotides matching TRBD1. From germline, CDR1 is MDHEN and CDR2 SYDVKM. CDR3 length: 16 residues. The V gene end was trimmed by 5 bases and the J gene end by 1 base; junction bases not matched to a gene: 8. The CDR3 spells CASSPTDRGKSYEQYF. The CDR3 nucleotides read TGTGCCAGCAGTCCGACGGACAGGGGGAAGTCCTACGAGCAGTACTTC.

This chain joins TRBV5-1 and TRBJ1-6; perhaps TRBD1 as D (6 bases). The germline V gene encodes CDR1 SGHRS and CDR2 YFSETQ. Trimming removed 3 bases from V and 0 bases from J, with 7 bases in between. CDR3 length: 15 residues. CDR3 nucleotide sequence: TGCGCCAGCAGCTCACAGGGCTCCTATAATTCACCCCTCCACTTT. As protein: CASSSQGSYNSPLHF.

The chain is built from TRBV30 and TRBJ1-3; D is ambiguous. This CDR3 region has 12 residues. V lost 1 base, J lost 4 bases, and 5 bases lay in between. Germline CDR1 reads GTSNPN; CDR2 reads SVGIG (reference sequence). The CDR3 loop reads CAWSAGGNTIYF. The CDR3 region has the DNA TGTGCCTGGAGTGCGGGCGGAAACACCATATATTTT.

This clone was recorded a few times. CDR3 nucleotide sequence: TGTGCCAGCAGTTCCGCACGGGACAGTACCTACGAGCAGTACTTC. This codes for CASSSARDSTYEQYF. This chain joins TRBV6-2 or TRBV6-3 and TRBJ2-7; 7 bases align to TRBD1. CDR3 length: 15 amino acids. The ends lost 4 bases at V and 2 bases at J; junction bases unmatched: 8. Germline values: CDR1 MNHEY, CDR2 SVGEGT.

The chain joins TRBV25-1 to TRBJ1-2; D is undetermined. CDR3 length: 14 residues. The V gene's germline CDR1 is MGHDK and CDR2 SYGVNS. Trimming cost V 1 base and J 8 bases, with 14 bases left between them. In nucleotides, the CDR3 is TGTGCCAGCAGTGAATCAGGACGGTATCACGGCTACACCTTC. Protein: CASSESGRYHGYTF.

In this sample, this clone turned up a few times. The chain couples TRBV6-5 to TRBJ2-7; D is possibly TRBD1 (6 bases). Germline V lookup: CDR1 MNHEY, CDR2 SVGAGI. The CDR3 runs 16 residues. Trimming cost V 0 bases and J 3 bases, with 15 bases left between them. In DNA form, the CDR3 reads TGTGCCAGCAGTTACTCTTCCTGGGACAAATTCTACGAGCAGTACTTC. It encodes CASSYSSWDKFYEQYF.

CDR3 bases: TGCGCCAGCAGCTCGCCGGGACAGGGGACCCAGTACTTC. It specifies CASSSPGQGTQYF. V usage is TRBV5-1 and J usage is TRBJ2-5, with 9 bases that match TRBD1. The CDR3 is 13 amino acids. Trimming at V came to 3 bases and at J to 7 bases, leaving 4 bases not matched to a gene. Germline values: CDR1 SGHRS, CDR2 YFSETQ. The variable domain in full, with the rest retrieved from reference TRBV5-1 and TRBJ2-5, is KAGVTQTPRYLIKTRGQQVTLSCSPISGHRSVSWYQQTPGQGLQFLFEYFSETQRNKGNFPGRFSGRQFSNSRSEMNVSTLELGDSALYLCASSSPGQGTQYFGPGTRLLVL.

This chain connects TRBV19 to TRBJ1-5; D not certain. Looked up from germline, CDR1 is LNHDA and CDR2 is SQIVND (reference sequence). This CDR3 comprises 15 residues. The ends were cut back, 5 bases at V and 1 base at J, with 12 bases in the middle. The CDR3 nucleotides read TGTGCCAGTAGTTCAGTAATAGGGAGCAATCAGCCCCAGCATTTT. It specifies CASSSVIGSNQPQHF.

This clone was seen only once. The chain has TRBV28 and TRBJ2-6, with TRBD1 identical over 8 bases. This CDR3 has 19 amino acids. The germline CDR1 and CDR2 sequences are MDHEN and SYDVKM. J was trimmed by 2 bases and V by 4 bases; bases with no gene match: 13. The CDR3 loop is CASSYPGQGSNTGANVLTF. The DNA of the CDR3 is TGTGCCAGCAGTTACCCCGGACAGGGCTCCAACACTGGGGCCAACGTCCTGACTTTC.

V usage is TRBV10-1 and J usage is TRBJ2-3; D gene unclear. Germline CDR1 WNHNN, CDR2 SYGVQD (reference sequence). The CDR3 runs 13 residues. Trimming stripped 8 bases from V and 2 bases from J, with 11 bases between. The CDR3 loop is CASSARATDTQYF. DNA of the CDR3: TGCGCCAGCTCCGCCCGGGCCACAGATACGCAGTATTTT.

The V call is TRBV9, the J call TRBJ1-3; D not resolved. V was trimmed by 4 bases and J by 4 bases, leaving 21 bases between them. Looked up from germline, CDR1 is SGDLS and CDR2 is YYNGEE. This CDR3 has 17 residues. The CDR3 sequence is CASSPREVSGAGNTIYF. CDR3 in DNA: TGTGCCAGCAGCCCCCGCGAGGTATCGGGAGCAGGAAACACCATATATTTT. The full variable domain, rest sourced from reference TRBV9 and TRBJ1-3, is DSGVTQTPKHLITATGQRVTLRCSPRSGDLSVYWYQQSLDQGLQFLIQYYNGEERAKGNILERFSAQQFPDLHSELNLSSLELGDSALYFCASSPREVSGAGNTIYFGEGSWLTVV.

The chain combines TRBV24-1 with TRBJ2-2, with 10 bases fitting TRBD1. With 5 bases clipped from V and 4 bases from J, the junction kept 6 bases outside the gene matches. The CDR3 covers 16 residues. From germline, CDR1 is KGHDR and CDR2 SFDVKD. CDR3 sequence reads: CATSGGTGALTGELFF. For the CDR3, the DNA is TGTGCCACCAGTGGGGGGACAGGGGCTCTCACCGGGGAGCTGTTTTTT.

V and J are TRBV10-2 and TRBJ1-6, with 8 bases that match TRBD1. CDR1 is WSHSY and CDR2 is SAAADI in the germline V gene. V dropped 9 bases and J dropped 5; count of bases not matched to a gene: 3. The CDR3 has 13 residues. The CDR3 coding sequence is TGCGCCAGGGACAGGGTAGATAATTCACCCCTCCACTTT. Amino acid sequence: CARDRVDNSPLHF.

The rearrangement links TRBV21-1 to TRBJ2-7. TRBV21-1 counts as a pseudogene. The CDR3 has 16 amino acids. This CDR3 reads CASSKSGPKTSYEQYF. The CDR3 DNA follows: TGTGCCAGCAGCAAGTCGGGGCCGAAAACATCCTACGAGCAGTACTTC.

This clone was counted a single time. The chain has TRBV27 and TRBJ2-3; no firm D call. V was trimmed by 2 bases and J by 7 bases, leaving 10 bases between them. Germline CDR1 is MNHEY and CDR2 is SMNVEV (reference sequence). The CDR3 contains 13 residues. The CDR3 loop reads CASSLETSNTQYF. CDR3 nucleotides: TGTGCCAGCAGTTTAGAGACCTCAAATACGCAGTATTTT.

The chain recombines TRBV28 with TRBJ1-2; D might be TRBD1 (6 bases). CDR3 length: 13 amino acids. V shed 8 bases and J shed 0 bases, with 10 bases lying between them. Germline-derived CDR1 and CDR2 are MDHEN and SYDVKM. CDR3 DNA sequence: TGTGCCAGCCGGACAGCCGCTAACTATGGCTACACCTTC. Translated, it gives CASRTAANYGYTF.

The chain couples TRBV12-3 or TRBV12-4 to TRBJ2-2; D is ambiguous. The CDR3 sequence is 13 residues long. V was shortened by 6 bases and J by 6 bases, with 11 bases between the two germline ends. The CDR3 reads CASRLPNSGELFF. CDR3 coding DNA: TGTGCCAGCAGACTGCCAAACTCCGGGGAGCTGTTTTTT.